This T cell receptor beta chain derives from a study of T cell responses to AZD1222 COVID-19 vaccine. General observations from the study: Just five to seven people given AZD1222 tested seropositive at baseline.

Profiling relied on immunoSEQ multiplex PCR, and the TCRdb table lists in-frame clones only, not all of them. The data contain about 29,000 clones, 93% of them singletons. About this clone: The antigen is unknown.

This clonotype originated in an adult in good health. This sample comprised peripheral blood, obtained on day 0 of AZD1222 vaccination.

The CDR3 here is CAISEIGQPPYEQYF. The CDR3 DNA sequence: TGTGCCATCAGTGAGATAGGACAGCCTCCTTACGAGCAGTACTTC. The genes are TRBV10-3 and TRBJ2-7, with D possibly TRBD1 on 6 matching bases. Trimming removed 2 bases at V and 4 bases at J, with 15 bases between. The CDR3 covers 15 residues. In germline, CDR1 is ENHRY, CDR2 SYGVKD.